Presented here are 30 T cell receptor beta chains from one specimen sequenced in a study of Ad26.COV2.S vaccination and SARS-CoV-2 variants. Treatment here: around 19 received Ad26.COV2.S at low or high dose, single or two shots; 5 received placebo; per-sample allocation not given. Material that was analyzed had been drawn on day 63 after the first vaccine or placebo injection. The table came from immunoSEQ multiplex PCR; TCRdb's copy has only in-frame clones and leaves some out. This sample has about 280,000 clones, with around 87% found just once. The sample consisted of peripheral blood, taken in a trial of Ad26.COV2.S vaccine versus placebo. The source of these receptors is a person between 18 and 59 years old who received the Ad26.COV2.S COVID-19 vaccine or a placebo.

The rearrangement uses TRBV11-2 and TRBJ2-3; no definite D call. Looked up from germline, CDR1 is SGHAT and CDR2 is FQNNGV. The CDR3 spans 12 residues. The V and J ends lost 4 bases and 2 bases respectively, with 4 bases between them. CDR3 coding DNA: TGTGCCAGCAGCTCCCCCACAGATACGCAGTATTTT. Amino acid sequence: CASSSPTDTQYF.

V is TRBV2 and J is TRBJ2-5; 11 bases map to TRBD1. Trimming removed 5 bases from V and 5 bases from J; junction bases left unmatched: 10. CDR3 length: 16 residues. The germline V gene encodes CDR1 SNHLY and CDR2 FYNNEI. CDR3 sequence: CASSKNGDRGRETQYF. In DNA, the CDR3 is TGTGCCAGCAGTAAAAATGGGGACAGGGGGAGGGAGACCCAGTACTTC.

J is TRBJ2-7 and V is TRBV4-1; maybe TRBD2 (6 bases). The V end was cut by 0 bases, the J end by 2 bases, with 20 bases between. This CDR3 is built from 18 residues. Germline loops: CDR1 MGHRA, CDR2 YSYEKL. CDR3 coding DNA: TGCGCCAGCAGCCAAGATCTTGAGTCCGGGACTCTGACCTACGAGCAGTACTTC. It specifies CASSQDLESGTLTYEQYF.

This chain uses TRBV10-1 with TRBJ1-5; D unresolved. The V gene's germline CDR1 is WNHNN and CDR2 SYGVQD (reference sequence). This CDR3 contains 13 residues. The V gene lost 5 bases and the J gene lost 0 bases, with 5 bases spanning the gap. DNA for the CDR3: TGCGCCAGCAGTAGGGATAGCAATCAGCCCCAGCATTTT. Translation: CASSRDSNQPQHF.

This chain uses TRBV14 with TRBJ2-5; 7 positions agree with TRBD1. V shed 3 bases, J shed 1 base, and the junction held 8 bases outside the gene matches. The germline gives CDR1 SGHDN, CDR2 FVKESK. The CDR3 spans 16 residues. CDR3 protein: CASSHLTGTVQETQYF. CDR3 nucleotide sequence: TGTGCCAGCAGCCATCTAACCGGGACAGTCCAAGAGACCCAGTACTTC.

The V gene is TRBV5-6, the J gene TRBJ1-5; D is uncertain. Trimming removed 2 bases at V and 2 bases at J, with 11 bases between. CDR1 is SGHDT, CDR2 YYEEEE, per germline. This CDR3 has 15 residues. This CDR3 reads CASSFSNWGNQPQHF. CDR3 nucleotide sequence: TGTGCCAGCAGCTTCTCCAATTGGGGCAATCAGCCCCAGCATTTT.

The V call is TRBV4-3, the J call TRBJ2-3; TRBD2 matches at 9 bases. Germline values: CDR1 LGHNA, CDR2 YSLEER. The CDR3 length is 15 residues. Losses at the gene ends were 1 base for V and 4 bases for J; bases not matched to a gene: 3. The CDR3 is CASSQGRGGADTQYF. The CDR3 DNA is TGCGCCAGCAGCCAAGGGCGGGGGGGTGCAGATACGCAGTATTTT.

The rearrangement links TRBV10-3 to TRBJ2-1, with 7 bases identical to TRBD2. With V trimmed by 7 bases and J by 5 bases, 8 bases remained unmatched. The CDR3 spans 14 residues. From germline, CDR1 is ENHRY and CDR2 SYGVKD. The DNA of the CDR3 is TGTGCCATCAAGGGACTAAAGGACAACAATGAGCAGTTCTTC. Its protein is CAIKGLKDNNEQFF.

CDR3 sequence (DNA): TGTGCCATCAGTGAGTCAGCAGGGGCGAACACTGAAGCTTTCTTT. This gives the protein CAISESAGANTEAFF. The chain joins TRBV10-3 to TRBJ1-1; D is possibly TRBD1 (6 bases). The V gene lost 0 bases and the J gene lost 1 base, with 9 bases spanning the gap. The CDR3 is made up of 15 amino acids. CDR1 and CDR2 (germline): ENHRY, SYGVKD.

This sequence joins TRBV5-1 and TRBJ2-2, with 8 bases aligning to TRBD2. V trimming: 0 bases; J trimming: 7 bases; junction bases outside the gene matches: 5. Germline-derived CDR1 and CDR2 are SGHRS and YFSETQ. This CDR3 comprises 15 residues. The DNA for the CDR3 is TGCGCCAGCAGCTTGGGACTAGCGCGGGACGGGGAGCTGTTTTTT. Translation gives CASSLGLARDGELFF.

V usage is TRBV5-1 and J usage is TRBJ2-2, with 12 bases fitting TRBD2. The CDR3 is 15 residues long. With V trimmed by 5 bases and J by 7 bases, 6 bases remained unmatched. Looked up from germline, CDR1 is SGHRS and CDR2 is YFSETQ. This CDR3 is CASSGLAGLDGELFF. The DNA of the CDR3 is TGCGCCAGCAGTGGACTAGCGGGGCTCGACGGGGAGCTGTTTTTT.

The rearrangement joins TRBV3-1 (or the pseudogene TRBV3-2) to TRBJ1-2; D unclear. V lost 0 bases, J lost 7 bases, and 15 bases lay in between. Germline loops: CDR1 LGHDT, CDR2 YNNKEL (reference sequence). The CDR3 consists of 15 residues. The CDR3 here is CASSQDPADVGGYTF. CDR3 coding DNA: TGTGCCAGCAGCCAAGATCCGGCAGACGTAGGTGGCTACACCTTC.

This clone appeared many times. This rearrangement joins TRBV28 to TRBJ2-7, with 9 bases aligning to TRBD1. Trimming removed 5 bases from V and 2 bases from J; junction bases left unmatched: 7. The length of the CDR3 is 15 residues. Germline loops: CDR1 MDHEN, CDR2 SYDVKM. The CDR3 here is CASSGGTGYTYEQYF. The CDR3 region has the DNA TGTGCCAGCAGTGGCGGGACAGGGTATACCTACGAGCAGTACTTC.

The chain has TRBV5-1 and TRBJ2-2; maybe TRBD1 (6 bases). The length of the CDR3 is 15 residues. CDR1 and CDR2 from the germline V gene are SGHRS and YFSETQ. V lost 4 bases to trimming and J lost 0 bases, with 10 bases between them. The CDR3 protein is CASSEGVSNTGELFF. DNA for the CDR3: TGCGCCAGCAGCGAGGGGGTTTCGAACACCGGGGAGCTGTTTTTT.

This chain connects TRBV5-1 to TRBJ2-3; 11 positions agree with TRBD2. V gave up 5 bases and J gave up 2 bases; unmatched junction bases: 7. The CDR3 consists of 16 residues. The germline V gene encodes CDR1 SGHRS and CDR2 YFSETQ. The CDR3 here is CASRQGTSGNTDTQYF. CDR3 sequence (DNA): TGCGCCAGCAGACAGGGGACTAGCGGAAACACAGATACGCAGTATTTT.

The rearrangement links TRBV10-3 to TRBJ1-2; 7 bases align to TRBD1. Trimming took 10 bases from V and 6 from J; bases not matched to a gene: 11. This CDR3 contains 13 residues. The V gene's germline CDR1 is ENHRY and CDR2 SYGVKD. In nucleotides, the CDR3 is TGTGCCACGCGATTGATAGGGGGCGATGGCTACACCTTC. This sequence encodes CATRLIGGDGYTF.

This clone came up once. The rearrangement links TRBV3-1 (or the pseudogene TRBV3-2) to TRBJ2-3; D tentatively fits TRBD1 or TRBD2 (5 bases each). CDR3 length equals 16 residues. Trimming shortened V by 4 bases and J by 1 base, and 15 bases separated the two germline ends. CDR1 LGHDT and CDR2 YNNKEL come from the germline V gene (reference sequence). CDR3 in amino acids: CASSPISGTRTDTQYF. The DNA for the CDR3 is TGTGCCAGCAGCCCTATCTCCGGGACCCGCACAGATACGCAGTATTTT.

V gene TRBV7-2 combines with J gene TRBJ2-5; possibly TRBD1 or TRBD2 for D (5 bases each). Trimming took 3 bases from V and 6 from J, leaving 14 bases between them. This CDR3 is built from 14 residues. Germline V gene lookup returns CDR1 SGHTA and CDR2 FQGNSA. The CDR3 loop is CASSLGTAVKTQYF. The DNA for the CDR3 is TGTGCCAGCAGCTTGGGGACCGCCGTAAAGACCCAGTACTTC. Full variable domain (missing parts from reference TRBV7-2 and TRBJ2-5): GAGVSQSPSNKVTEKGKDVELRCDPISGHTALYWYRQSLGQGLEFLIYFQGNSAPDKSGLPSDRFSAERTGGSVSTLTIQRTQQEDSAVYLCASSLGTAVKTQYFGPGTRLLVL.

The V call is TRBV10-3, the J call TRBJ2-2; D gene ambiguous. Germline loops: CDR1 ENHRY, CDR2 SYGVKD. This CDR3 comprises 18 residues. Trimming left V 3 bases short and J 0 bases short, with 17 bases between. As DNA, the CDR3 is TGTGCCATCAGTGACTCGGTGTCCACTCCCTCGAACACCGGGGAGCTGTTTTTT. This sequence encodes CAISDSVSTPSNTGELFF.

The CDR3 loop is CSVEVGFNTEAFF. The CDR3 DNA is TGCAGCGTTGAGGTTGGTTTCAACACTGAAGCTTTCTTT. This chain joins TRBV29-1 and TRBJ1-1; no clear D. CDR1 is SQVTM, CDR2 ANQGSEA, per germline. Trimming cost V 3 bases and J 2 bases, with 10 bases left between them. The CDR3 is 13 residues long.

The CDR3 sequence: CASSPSGQPQHF. The CDR3 DNA sequence: TGTGCCAGCTCACCATCTGGTCAGCCCCAGCATTTT. The chain links TRBV18 to TRBJ1-5; the D is unclear. CDR1 and CDR2 from the germline V gene are KGHSH and LQKENI. There are 12 residues in the CDR3. The V end lost 2 bases, the J end lost 6 bases, and 5 bases lay between the germline ends. Together with reference TRBV18 and TRBJ1-5, the CDR3 gives the full variable domain: NAGVMQNPRHLVRRRGQEARLRCSPMKGHSHVYWYRQLPEEGLKFMVYLQKENIIDESGMPKERFSAEFPKEGPSILRIQQVVRGDSAAYFCASSPSGQPQHFGDGTRLSIL.

The gene calls are TRBV6-1 and TRBJ1-3; D unresolved. CDR1 and CDR2 (germline): MNHNS, SASEGT. The V gene lost 1 base and the J gene lost 4 bases, with 14 bases spanning the gap. This CDR3 is built from 16 residues. CDR3 amino acids: CASSEVPGAGGNTIYF. The CDR3 DNA reads as TGTGCCAGCAGTGAAGTTCCAGGAGCGGGGGGAAACACCATATATTTT.

The gene calls are TRBV5-1 and TRBJ2-3; D remains unclear. Germline loops: CDR1 SGHRS, CDR2 YFSETQ. There are 14 residues in the CDR3. V shed 4 bases and J shed 0 bases, with 9 bases lying between them. The CDR3 sequence: CASSRSSSTDTQYF. The CDR3 DNA reads as TGCGCCAGCAGCCGATCATCTAGCACAGATACGCAGTATTTT.

This chain uses TRBV28 with TRBJ2-5; the match to TRBD2 covers 15 bases. Germline loops: CDR1 MDHEN, CDR2 SYDVKM. The CDR3 spans 18 residues. V was pared by 1 base and J by 3 bases, with 6 bases of the junction left unmatched. CDR3 DNA: TGTGCCAGCAGTTTATCGGGACTAGCGGGAGGCTTGGAAGAGACCCAGTACTTC. Amino acids: CASSLSGLAGGLEETQYF.

This chain uses TRBV7-9 with TRBJ2-1; the match to TRBD1 covers 12 bases. Germline CDR1 is SEHNR and CDR2 is FQNEAQ (reference sequence). The CDR3 spans 15 residues. The V segment lost 5 bases and the J segment 5 bases; nucleotides outside the gene matches: 4. CDR3 region: CASSTGQGANNEQFF. The DNA of the CDR3 is TGTGCCAGCAGCACGGGACAGGGGGCGAACAATGAGCAGTTCTTC.

V is TRBV6-5 and J is TRBJ2-1; 12 bases match TRBD2. Per the germline V gene, CDR1 is MNHEY and CDR2 is SVGAGI. This CDR3 has 16 residues. V lost 0 bases, J lost 8 bases, and 5 bases stayed unmatched. DNA of the CDR3: TGTGCCAGCAGTTACTCCCTAGCGGGAGGGCCCCATGAGCAGTTCTTC. Its protein is CASSYSLAGGPHEQFF.

The rearrangement links TRBV4-1 to TRBJ1-1, with a possible D match to TRBD1 (6 bases). Germline values: CDR1 MGHRA, CDR2 YSYEKL. The CDR3 runs 15 residues. V shed 0 bases and J shed 3 bases, with 11 bases lying between them. The CDR3 coding sequence is TGCGCCAGCAGCCAAGAGGGGGCGAGACACACTGAAGCTTTCTTT. Translation: CASSQEGARHTEAFF.

J is TRBJ2-1 and V is TRBV3-1 (or the pseudogene TRBV3-2); 7 bases map to TRBD2. CDR3 size: 15 residues. Trimming at V came to 1 base and at J to 7 bases, leaving 7 bases not matched to a gene. The germline gives CDR1 LGHDT, CDR2 YNNKEL (reference sequence). DNA of the CDR3: TGTGCCAGCAGCCAAGTTGGTGGCGGGGGAAATGAGCAGTTCTTC. Translated: CASSQVGGGGNEQFF.

The V call is TRBV28, the J call TRBJ1-2, with D unresolved. This CDR3 has 12 amino acids. Looked up from germline, CDR1 is MDHEN and CDR2 is SYDVKM. Trimming removed 3 bases at V and 4 bases at J, with 6 bases between. The CDR3 DNA follows: TGTGCCAGCAGTTTGGGCACCTATGGCTACACCTTC. Its protein is CASSLGTYGYTF.

The chain couples TRBV7-8 to TRBJ1-5; 9 bases fit TRBD1. The CDR3 is 20 amino acids. Trimming removed 0 bases from V and 4 bases from J; junction bases left unmatched: 16. The germline CDR1 and CDR2 sequences are SGHVS and FQNEAQ. The CDR3 coding sequence is TGTGCCAGCAGCTTAGCCCGTTGGGGCCAACAGGGGGCCCGGAATCAGCCCCAGCATTTT. Its translation: CASSLARWGQQGARNQPQHF. The whole variable domain, filled in from reference TRBV7-8 and TRBJ1-5, reads GAGVSQSPRYKVAKRGQDVALRCDPISGHVSLFWYQQALGQGPEFLTYFQNEAQLDKSGLPSDRFFAERPEGSVSTLKIQRTQQEDSAVYLCASSLARWGQQGARNQPQHFGDGTRLSIL.